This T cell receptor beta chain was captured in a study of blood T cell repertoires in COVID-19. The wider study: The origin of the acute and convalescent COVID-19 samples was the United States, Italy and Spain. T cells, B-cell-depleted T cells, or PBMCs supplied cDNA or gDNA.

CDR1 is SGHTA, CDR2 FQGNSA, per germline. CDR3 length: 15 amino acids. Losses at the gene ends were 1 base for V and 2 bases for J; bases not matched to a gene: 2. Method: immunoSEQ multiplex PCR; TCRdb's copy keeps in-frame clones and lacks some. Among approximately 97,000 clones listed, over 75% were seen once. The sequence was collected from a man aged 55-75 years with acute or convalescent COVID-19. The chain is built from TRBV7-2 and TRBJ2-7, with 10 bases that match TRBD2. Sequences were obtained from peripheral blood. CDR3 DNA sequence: TGTGCCAGCAGCTTAGGTAGCGGGGGGACCTACGAGCAGTACTTC. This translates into CASSLGSGGTYEQYF. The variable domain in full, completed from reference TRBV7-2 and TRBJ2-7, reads GAGVSQSPSNKVTEKGKDVELRCDPISGHTALYWYRQSLGQGLEFLIYFQGNSAPDKSGLPSDRFSAERTGGSVSTLTIQRTQQEDSAVYLCASSLGSGGTYEQYFGPGTRLTVT.